This entry describes one T cell receptor beta chain. This sample is part of a study of OX40 agonist ivuxolimab in advanced cancers. Here immunoSEQ multiplex PCR was the method, and the copy in TCRdb shows in-frame clones only, minus some. The sample lists 75,000 to 95,000 clones, roughly nine tenths occurring once. V lost 8 bases, J lost 5 bases, and 14 bases stayed unmatched. Germline loops: CDR1 MDHEN, CDR2 SYDVKM. The CDR3 contains 15 residues. The TCR originated in an adult with an advanced solid tumor such as melanoma, head and neck, liver or kidney cancer. The source was CD4+ or CD8+ T cells sorted from blood, collected in a trial of the OX40 agonist ivuxolimab. J is TRBJ2-7 and V is TRBV28; 8 bases align to TRBD1. The CDR3 sequence: CASVPRDRGYHEQYF. CDR3 nucleotide sequence: TGTGCCAGCGTGCCCCGCGACAGGGGATACCACGAGCAGTACTTC. Looking up the rest from reference TRBV28 and TRBJ2-7 gives the full variable domain: DVKVTQSSRYLVKRTGEKVFLECVQDMDHENMFWYRQDPGLGLRLIYFSYDVKMKEKGDIPEGYSVSREKKERFSLILESASTNQTSMYLCASVPRDRGYHEQYFGPGTRLTVT.